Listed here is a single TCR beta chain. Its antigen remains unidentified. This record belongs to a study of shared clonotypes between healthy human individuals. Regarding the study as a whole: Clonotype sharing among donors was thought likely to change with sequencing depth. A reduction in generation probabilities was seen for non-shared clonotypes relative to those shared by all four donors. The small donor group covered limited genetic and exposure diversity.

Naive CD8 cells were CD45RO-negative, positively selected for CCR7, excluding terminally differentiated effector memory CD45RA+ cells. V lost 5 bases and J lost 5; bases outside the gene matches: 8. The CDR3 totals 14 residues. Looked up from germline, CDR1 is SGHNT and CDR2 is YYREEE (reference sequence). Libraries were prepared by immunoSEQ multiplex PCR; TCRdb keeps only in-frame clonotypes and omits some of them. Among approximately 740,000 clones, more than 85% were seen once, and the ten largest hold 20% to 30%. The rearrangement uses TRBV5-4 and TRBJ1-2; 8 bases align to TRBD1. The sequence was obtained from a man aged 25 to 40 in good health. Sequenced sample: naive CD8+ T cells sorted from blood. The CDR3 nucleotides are TGTGCCAGCAGACGGACAGGGAAGGGTTATGGCTACACCTTC. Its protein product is CASRRTGKGYGYTF.